Listed below are T cell receptor beta chains from one sample, sequenced in a study of T cell responses to AZD1222 COVID-19 vaccine. TCRdb keeps only in-frame clones here, not all; method: immunoSEQ multiplex PCR. The table lists 80,000 to 90,000 clones, around nine tenths of them singletons. The starting material was peripheral blood, obtained 28 days after the second AZD1222 dose. The receptors come from an adult who received the AZD1222 COVID-19 vaccine. CDR3s include the opening cysteine and the closing phenylalanine or tryptophan. Each record gives: J gene, V gene, CDR3 protein.

j_gene: TRBJ1-2; v_gene: TRBV6-5; CDR3aa: CASSYSTVANYGYTF
j_gene: TRBJ1-2; v_gene: TRBV6-1; CDR3aa: CASSEFGGVEGYTF
j_gene: TRBJ1-5; v_gene: TRBV2; CDR3aa: CASSSLAYSNQPQHF
j_gene: TRBJ2-6; v_gene: TRBV7-3; CDR3aa: CASSLTGSSGANVLTF
j_gene: TRBJ1-1; v_gene: TRBV7-2; CDR3aa: CASSLTGRANTEAFF
j_gene: TRBJ2-7; v_gene: TRBV20-1; CDR3aa: CSARDRELHF
j_gene: TRBJ2-3; v_gene: TRBV7-8; CDR3aa: CASSPGQYLYTQYF
j_gene: TRBJ2-3; v_gene: TRBV2; CDR3aa: CASSKTSGGTDTQYF
j_gene: TRBJ1-5; v_gene: TRBV10-2; CDR3aa: CASSDTAGPNQPQHF
j_gene: TRBJ1-1; v_gene: TRBV7-9; CDR3aa: CASSFTGPNTEAFF
j_gene: TRBJ2-1; v_gene: TRBV9; CDR3aa: CASSGRGGYNEQFF
j_gene: TRBJ1-2; v_gene: TRBV29-1; CDR3aa: CSVVPLGQSNYGYTF
j_gene: TRBJ1-1; v_gene: TRBV28; CDR3aa: CASSLPGNTEAFF
j_gene: TRBJ2-2; v_gene: TRBV11-2; CDR3aa: CASILAGARGPTGELFF
j_gene: TRBJ2-1; v_gene: TRBV5-1; CDR3aa: CASSKGTGSSYNEQFF
j_gene: TRBJ1-2; v_gene: TRBV6-1; CDR3aa: CASSEAGQGGFYGYTF
j_gene: TRBJ2-1; v_gene: TRBV23-1; CDR3aa: CASSQCGEYNEQFF
j_gene: TRBJ2-7; v_gene: TRBV7-2; CDR3aa: CASSSPSFGGEEQYF
j_gene: TRBJ1-5; v_gene: TRBV7-3; CDR3aa: CASSPGSNQPQHF
j_gene: TRBJ2-3; v_gene: TRBV5-4; CDR3aa: CASSLAVSTDTQYF
j_gene: TRBJ2-5; v_gene: TRBV7-2; CDR3aa: CASSSNPGGLASETQYF
j_gene: TRBJ1-3; v_gene: TRBV9; CDR3aa: CASSSYPPGNTIYF
j_gene: TRBJ2-3; v_gene: TRBV20-1; CDR3aa: CSASATTSTDTQYF
j_gene: TRBJ1-2; v_gene: TRBV3-1/TRBV3-2; CDR3aa: CASTKTGGDGYTF
j_gene: TRBJ2-5; v_gene: TRBV18; CDR3aa: CASSPQETQYF
j_gene: TRBJ1-4; v_gene: TRBV6-5; CDR3aa: CASRPGAPNEKLFF
j_gene: TRBJ2-1; v_gene: TRBV7-3; CDR3aa: CASSLTLAGGRSEQFF
j_gene: TRBJ1-2; v_gene: TRBV5-4; CDR3aa: CASSLRGTYGYTF